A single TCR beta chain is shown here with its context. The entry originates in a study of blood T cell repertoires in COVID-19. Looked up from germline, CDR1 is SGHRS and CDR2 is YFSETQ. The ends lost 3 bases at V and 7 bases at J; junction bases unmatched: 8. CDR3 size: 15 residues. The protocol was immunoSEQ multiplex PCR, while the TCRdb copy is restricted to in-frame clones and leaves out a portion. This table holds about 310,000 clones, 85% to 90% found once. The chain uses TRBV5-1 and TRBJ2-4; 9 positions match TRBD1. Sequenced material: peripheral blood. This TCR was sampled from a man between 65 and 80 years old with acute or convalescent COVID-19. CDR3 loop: CASSWGQGQRNIQYF. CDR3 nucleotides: TGCGCCAGCAGCTGGGGACAGGGCCAGAGGAACATTCAGTACTTC.